Only a few counts were recorded for the clone carrying this T cell receptor (beta chain). Its antigen is not identified. The source of the sample is a study of cytomegalovirus exposure and HLA in healthy donors. Whole-study context: Findings of an earlier analysis included roughly 120 million unique TCR beta sequences from some 180 million T cells.

Overall study findings and caveats: An analysis that came later showed most CMV-associated TCR beta chains appearing HLA-restricted.

The PCR had 60 Vbeta and 13 Jbeta primers. Data came from immunoSEQ multiplex PCR; TCRdb stores just in-frame clones and leaves some out. Altogether about 69,000 clones are present, approximately 70% being singletons, with the ten largest covering 11% to 15%. Looked up from germline, CDR1 is MNHEY and CDR2 is SVGAGI. Trimming took 4 bases from V and 7 from J; bases not matched to a gene: 5. The CDR3 is 15 amino acids. The sample taken for sequencing was PBMCs. The chain is built from TRBV6-5 and TRBJ1-4; the match to TRBD1 covers 11 bases. This TCR derives from a male donor in good health and CMV-seropositive. CDR3 in amino acids: CASSSPGTGGEKLFF. The CDR3 nucleotides read TGTGCCAGCAGTTCCCCCGGGACAGGGGGTGAAAAACTGTTTTTT.